Below, 26 T cell receptor beta chains from the same sample are listed, as sequenced in a study of cytomegalovirus exposure and HLA in healthy donors. Primers for the PCR totalled 60 Vbeta and 13 Jbeta. TCRdb's copy holds only in-frame clones and misses some; the assay was immunoSEQ multiplex PCR. The data show about 160,000 clones, approximately 86% seen once. Sequencing used PBMCs. The receptors come from a young woman in good health and CMV-seronegative.

V and J are TRBV12-5 and TRBJ2-5, with a possible D match to TRBD2 (6 bases). V lost 6 bases, J lost 2 bases, and 22 bases lay in between. The CDR3 totals 17 residues. Germline V lookup: CDR1 LGHNT, CDR2 FRNRAP. DNA for the CDR3: TGTGCTAGTGGCCTACGACTAGGACGGGGCATACAAGAGACCCAGTACTTC. Protein: CASGLRLGRGIQETQYF.

This clone was observed a handful of times. The junction shows a germline mismatch at one end, possibly a read error. This rearrangement joins TRBV5-6 to TRBJ1-1; D perhaps matches TRBD1 (5 bases). The germline gives CDR1 SGHDT, CDR2 YYEEEE. The CDR3 length is 11 residues. The CDR3 reads CASSVDSRTQF. As DNA, the CDR3 is TGTGCCAGCAGCGTTGACAGCCGGACCCAATTT.

The rearrangement joins TRBV28 to TRBJ1-5; D is uncertain. Trimming stripped 7 bases from V and 2 bases from J, with 15 bases between. The CDR3 runs to 15 residues. Germline CDR1 is MDHEN and CDR2 is SYDVKM. CDR3 nucleotide sequence: TGTGCCAGCAAGGGTCCGGGAGTTGGCAATCAGCCCCAGCATTTT. Translating it yields CASKGPGVGNQPQHF.

The genes are TRBV28 and TRBJ2-7; tentative D call: TRBD2 (5 bases). Germline CDR1 and CDR2: MDHEN and SYDVKM. V lost 6 bases, J lost 6 bases, and 9 bases lay in between. The CDR3 totals 11 residues. The CDR3 is CASSLRGEQYF. The CDR3 nucleotides are TGTGCCAGCAGCCTCCGGGGCGAGCAGTACTTC.

The chain employs TRBV4-1 and TRBJ2-2, with D possibly being TRBD1 (6 bases). In germline, CDR1 is MGHRA, CDR2 YSYEKL. The V end lost 1 base, the J end lost 0 bases, and 9 bases lay between the germline ends. The CDR3 is made up of 16 amino acids. In DNA form, the CDR3 reads TGCGCCAGCAGCCAAGCGGGGACACCGAACACCGGGGAGCTGTTTTTT. This gives the protein CASSQAGTPNTGELFF.

This sequence joins TRBV2 and TRBJ1-2; 10 bases map to TRBD1. CDR3 length: 16 amino acids. The V gene end was trimmed by 6 bases and the J gene end by 8 bases; junction bases not matched to a gene: 15. From germline, CDR1 is SNHLY and CDR2 FYNNEI. The CDR3 DNA is TGTGCCAGCAGGAGGATCATGTCGGGACAGGGGAAAGGCTACACCTTC. It codes for CASRRIMSGQGKGYTF.

The rearrangement uses TRBV18 and TRBJ1-3; 10 nucleotides align to TRBD1. CDR1 and CDR2 (germline): KGHSH, LQKENI. The CDR3 has 16 residues. J lost 3 bases, V lost 4 bases, and 6 bases had no gene match. For the CDR3, the DNA is TGTGCCAGCTCACAGCCGGGACAGGGGTTTGGAAACACCATATATTTT. The encoded protein is CASSQPGQGFGNTIYF. The full variable domain, in which reference TRBV18 and TRBJ1-3 provide the parts outside the CDR3, is NAGVMQNPRHLVRRRGQEARLRCSPMKGHSHVYWYRQLPEEGLKFMVYLQKENIIDESGMPKERFSAEFPKEGPSILRIQQVVRGDSAAYFCASSQPGQGFGNTIYFGEGSWLTVV.

This chain uses TRBV2 with TRBJ1-3; D remains unclear. Per germline, CDR1 SNHLY and CDR2 FYNNEI. The length of the CDR3 is 13 residues. Deletions cut 8 bases from V and 0 bases from J, with 8 bases between. In DNA, the CDR3 is TGTGCCAGCGTGGCCAGCTCTGGAAACACCATATATTTT. This codes for CASVASSGNTIYF.

The chain is built from TRBV6-1 and TRBJ2-5; D is unclear. V dropped 10 bases and J dropped 4 bases, with 13 bases sitting between them. Germline CDR1 and CDR2: MNHNS and SASEGT. This CDR3 is built from 12 residues. CDR3: CATTESAETQYF. CDR3 nucleotides: TGTGCCACCACAGAATCGGCAGAGACCCAGTACTTC.

The genes are TRBV7-6 and TRBJ2-7; unclear D gene. V gave up 3 bases and J gave up 2 bases, with 8 bases separating them. Germline loops: CDR1 SGHVS, CDR2 FNYEAQ. This CDR3 has 13 amino acids. The CDR3 is CASSLAETYEQYF. For the CDR3, the DNA is TGTGCCAGCAGCTTGGCAGAAACCTACGAGCAGTACTTC.

The rearrangement links TRBV19 to TRBJ2-5, with no clear D. This CDR3 comprises 13 residues. The V gene lost 4 bases and the J gene lost 3 bases, with 9 bases spanning the gap. The germline V gene encodes CDR1 LNHDA and CDR2 SQIVND (reference sequence). In DNA form, the CDR3 reads TGTGCCAGTAGTAAAGCGTGGGAAGAGACCCAGTACTTC. As protein: CASSKAWEETQYF.

This rearrangement joins TRBV6-1 to TRBJ2-7, with 10 bases fitting TRBD1. Looked up from germline, CDR1 is MNHNS and CDR2 is SASEGT. V was pared by 6 bases and J by 5 bases, with 7 bases of the junction left unmatched. This CDR3 has 14 amino acids. In DNA, the CDR3 is TGTGCCAGCAGCCGTCGGACAGGGGGAGACGAGCAGTACTTC. Its protein is CASSRRTGGDEQYF.

This clone was seen only once. This rearrangement joins TRBV5-6 to TRBJ1-1, with a possible D match to TRBD1 (5 bases). V was shortened by 1 base and J by 0 bases, with 13 bases between the two germline ends. The length of the CDR3 is 16 residues. CDR1 and CDR2 from the germline V gene are SGHDT and YYEEEE. CDR3 nucleotide sequence: TGTGCCAGCAGCTTGTATCTGGGGACTATGAACACTGAAGCTTTCTTT. It codes for CASSLYLGTMNTEAFF. Full variable domain (outside the CDR3, taken from reference TRBV5-6 and TRBJ1-1): DAGVTQSPTHLIKTRGQQVTLRCSPKSGHDTVSWYQQALGQGPQFIFQYYEEEERQRGNFPDRFSGHQFPNYSSELNVNALLLGDSALYLCASSLYLGTMNTEAFFGQGTRLTVV.

This chain joins TRBV28 and TRBJ1-2, with 7 bases aligning to TRBD1. With V trimmed by 3 bases and J by 8 bases, 6 bases remained unmatched. The CDR3 contains 13 residues. The V gene's germline CDR1 is MDHEN and CDR2 SYDVKM. In DNA form, the CDR3 reads TGTGCCAGCAGTTTCGTCAGGGGGGAGGGCTACACCTTC. As protein: CASSFVRGEGYTF.

This sequence joins TRBV5-4 and TRBJ2-7, with 9 bases lining up with TRBD2. J gave up 2 bases and V 4 bases, and 7 bases lay outside the gene matches. The CDR3 consists of 15 residues. Germline lookup yields CDR1 SGHNT and CDR2 YYREEE (reference sequence). CDR3 amino acids: CASSGPGTSPYEQYF. The DNA for the CDR3 is TGTGCCAGCAGCGGACCCGGGACTAGCCCCTACGAGCAGTACTTC.

This chain uses TRBV10-3 with TRBJ2-1; 9 nucleotides agree with TRBD2. This CDR3 has 15 amino acids. CDR1 is ENHRY and CDR2 is SYGVKD in the germline V gene. The V gene end was trimmed by 5 bases and the J gene end by 4 bases; junction bases not matched to a gene: 6. Here the CDR3 reads CAISPPTSGYNEQFF. The CDR3 region has the DNA TGTGCCATCAGTCCCCCGACTAGCGGTTACAATGAGCAGTTCTTC.

The chain links TRBV6-4 to TRBJ2-1; 12 bases are shared with TRBD2. V lost 6 bases to trimming and J lost 4 bases; unmatched junction nucleotides: 4. The CDR3 consists of 15 residues. The V gene's germline CDR1 is MRHNA and CDR2 SNTAGT. CDR3 DNA: TGTGCCAGCAGCTCTAGCGGGGGGGGGTACAATGAGCAGTTCTTC. It translates to CASSSSGGGYNEQFF.

This clone was observed a few times. Here the CDR3 reads CASGQGDEKLFF. CDR3 nucleotide sequence: TGTGCCAGCGGACAGGGTGATGAAAAACTGTTTTTT. This chain connects TRBV28 to TRBJ1-4; TRBD1 agrees at 8 bases. V gave up 8 bases and J gave up 6 bases; unmatched junction bases: 2. The CDR3 consists of 12 residues. The germline CDR1 and CDR2 sequences are MDHEN and SYDVKM.

The chain uses TRBV28 and TRBJ1-2; weak D call: TRBD1 (5 bases). The CDR3 contains 16 residues. CDR1 is MDHEN and CDR2 is SYDVKM in the germline V gene. V lost 8 bases and J 3 bases, leaving 22 bases between the germline ends. As DNA, the CDR3 is TGTGCCAGCCGGGAAGGAGGTCGATCGGGGGACTATGGCTACACCTTC. This translates into CASREGGRSGDYGYTF.

The chain employs TRBV11-2 and TRBJ2-7, with 7 bases that match TRBD1. Germline CDR1 reads SGHAT; CDR2 reads FQNNGV. The V and J ends lost 4 bases and 2 bases, in that order; junction bases with no gene match: 14. There are 17 residues in the CDR3. In DNA form, the CDR3 reads TGTGCCAGCAGCTCGCTAGAGACTACAGGGGCCCCCTACGAGCAGTACTTC. Residues: CASSSLETTGAPYEQYF.

V is TRBV5-5 and J is TRBJ1-3; D gene ambiguous. CDR3 size: 15 residues. Germline CDR1 is SGHKS and CDR2 is YYEKEE (reference sequence). V was pared by 2 bases and J by 4 bases, with 13 bases between. The CDR3 is CASSLVAGSGNTIYF. The CDR3 DNA sequence: TGTGCCAGCAGCTTAGTGGCGGGGTCGGGAAACACCATATATTTT. Filled out from reference TRBV5-5 and TRBJ1-3, the complete variable domain reads DAGVTQSPTHLIKTRGQQVTLRCSPISGHKSVSWYQQVLGQGPQFIFQYYEKEERGRGNFPDRFSARQFPNYSSELNVNALLLGDSALYLCASSLVAGSGNTIYFGEGSWLTVV.

The table lists this clone with a few counts. V gene TRBV6-1 combines with J gene TRBJ1-1, with a tentative D call TRBD1 (6 bases). CDR1 and CDR2 from the germline V gene are MNHNS and SASEGT. CDR3 length equals 14 residues. Trimming pared 5 bases from V and 1 base from J, leaving 11 bases between. CDR3 sequence reads: CASSPRGQNTEAFF. CDR3 nucleotide sequence: TGTGCCAGCAGTCCCAGGGGACAGAACACTGAAGCTTTCTTT.

This clone was recorded once. The rearrangement links TRBV30 to TRBJ1-2; 8 bases align to TRBD1. The CDR3 consists of 14 residues. Germline-derived CDR1 and CDR2 are GTSNPN and SVGIG (reference sequence). The V and J ends lost 0 bases and 2 bases, in that order; junction bases with no gene match: 2. The CDR3: CAWSVQGGNYGYTF. CDR3 nucleotide sequence: TGTGCCTGGAGTGTACAGGGGGGAAACTATGGCTACACCTTC.

J is TRBJ2-5 and V is TRBV10-1, with 9 positions matching TRBD1. The J call may be wrong; the DNA end is better matched by TRBJ2-7. Germline assignment: CDR1 WNHNN and CDR2 SYGVQD (reference sequence). The CDR3 extends over 16 amino acids. CDR3 region: CASSHPEHRGHHEQYF. CDR3 coding DNA: TGCGCCAGCAGCCACCCCGAACACAGGGGGCATCACGAGCAGTACTTC.

The chain links TRBV2 to TRBJ2-3; 8 bases line up with TRBD2. This CDR3 contains 14 residues. Germline CDR1 reads SNHLY; CDR2 reads FYNNEI. The trim removed 4 bases at V and 5 bases at J, leaving 5 bases unmatched. The CDR3 coding sequence is TGTGCCAGCAGTGTACAGCGGGGGTTAGATACGCAGTATTTT. This sequence encodes CASSVQRGLDTQYF.

This chain joins TRBV21-1 and TRBJ1-2. TRBV21-1 is recorded as a pseudogene. This CDR3 has 16 amino acids. CDR3 sequence: CASSPPSGGINYGYTF. For the CDR3, the DNA is TGTGCCAGCAGCCCCCCAAGCGGGGGAATCAACTATGGCTACACCTTC.